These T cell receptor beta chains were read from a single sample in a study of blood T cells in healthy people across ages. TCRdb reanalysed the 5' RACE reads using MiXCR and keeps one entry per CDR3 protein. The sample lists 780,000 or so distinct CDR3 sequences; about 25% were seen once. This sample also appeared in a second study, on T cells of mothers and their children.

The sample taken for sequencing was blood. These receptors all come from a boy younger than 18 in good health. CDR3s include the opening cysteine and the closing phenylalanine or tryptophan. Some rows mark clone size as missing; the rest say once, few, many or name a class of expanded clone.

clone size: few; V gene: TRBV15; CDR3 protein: CATSTGLAGGRETQYF
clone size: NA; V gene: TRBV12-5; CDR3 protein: CATGLSSGRAETQYF
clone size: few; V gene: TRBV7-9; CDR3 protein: CASGTGQGADTQYF
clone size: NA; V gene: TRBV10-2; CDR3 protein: CASSEPDRAQTYEQYF
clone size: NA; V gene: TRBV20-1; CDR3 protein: CSARDPRRNYGYTF
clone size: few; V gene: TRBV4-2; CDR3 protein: CASSQFTGDEQYF
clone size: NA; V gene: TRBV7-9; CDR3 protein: CASSINRGTGELFF
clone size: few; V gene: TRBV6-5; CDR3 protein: CASRGAGLTETQYF
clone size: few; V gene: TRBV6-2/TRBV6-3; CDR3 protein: CASSPSPWTSGTPWSEQYF
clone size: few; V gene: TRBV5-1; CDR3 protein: CASSTGQGGMNTEAFF
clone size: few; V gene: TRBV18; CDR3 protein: CASSPGATTEAFF
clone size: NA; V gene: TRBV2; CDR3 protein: CASSEVPEMVGQFF
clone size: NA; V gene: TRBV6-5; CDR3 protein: CASTPLGASYNEQFF
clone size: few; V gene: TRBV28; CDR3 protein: CASRPGGVYSPLHF
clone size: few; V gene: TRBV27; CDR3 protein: CASSWTASYNEQFF